This TCR beta chain is from a study of T cell repertoires in cytomegalovirus infection. The overall study: Public signatures in TCR beta pointed to CMV infection and matching HLA type.

Concerning this clonotype itself: Its antigen remains unknown.

Broader study findings: Dominant in the ex vivo response were TCR beta clonotypes restricted by HLA-C and specific for CMV.

This CDR3 is 15 amino acids long. Germline trimming cut 2 bases from V and 3 bases from J; bases unmatched to any gene: 2. Per germline, CDR1 LGHNA and CDR2 YSLEER. One entry per CDR3 protein results from TCRdb running MiXCR on the reads. The repertoire includes around 570,000 distinct CDR3 sequences, around two fifths of them detected once, and around 50% sits in the top ten. The receptor was isolated from a human donor in good health (CMV status not recorded). Some clones in this sample may be carry-over from other donors' samples. The sample in question was cultured PBMCs, obtained from culture after CMV antigen stimulation. The chain has TRBV4-3 and TRBJ2-1, with TRBD2 identical over 9 bases. Here the CDR3 DNA reads TGCGCCAGCAGCCAACTTAGCGGGAGCTACAATGAGCAGTTCTTC. Translated: CASSQLSGSYNEQFF.